Shown below are 30 T cell receptor beta chains from a single sample sequenced in a study of blood T cell repertoires in COVID-19. TCRdb's table, derived via immunoSEQ multiplex PCR, lists solely in-frame clones and lacks some. The sample yields fewer than 450,000 clones, approximately 90% seen once. Sequences were obtained from PBMCs or T cells enriched from blood (not recorded which). Source of these receptors: a woman in her late teens or twenties who had recovered from COVID-19.

The chain recombines TRBV2 with TRBJ2-1, with 8 positions matching TRBD1. CDR3 length: 13 amino acids. Germline V gene lookup returns CDR1 SNHLY and CDR2 FYNNEI. With 7 bases clipped from V and 3 bases from J, the junction kept 2 bases outside the gene matches. The CDR3 loop is CASKDRGYNEQFF. The CDR3 region has the DNA TGTGCCAGCAAAGACAGGGGCTACAATGAGCAGTTCTTC.

This sequence joins TRBV30 and TRBJ2-1; D might be TRBD2 (7 bases). The germline CDR1 and CDR2 sequences are GTSNPN and SVGIG (reference sequence). The CDR3 sequence is 15 residues long. The V end lost 0 bases, the J end lost 3 bases, and 12 bases lay between the germline ends. CDR3 in amino acids: CAWSVGGGHYNEQFF. The CDR3 coding sequence is TGTGCCTGGAGTGTAGGGGGGGGTCACTACAATGAGCAGTTCTTC.

This CDR3 reads CASSTTIRTGRYEQYF. As DNA, the CDR3 is TGTGCCAGCAGTACCACCATCAGGACAGGGAGATACGAGCAGTACTTC. The chain joins TRBV2 to TRBJ2-7; 8 positions agree with TRBD1. V was pared by 5 bases and J by 4 bases, with 13 bases of the junction left unmatched. The CDR3 covers 16 residues. Germline CDR1 and CDR2: SNHLY and FYNNEI.

V is TRBV4-2 and J is TRBJ1-5, with 9 bases that match TRBD1. From germline, CDR1 is LGHNA and CDR2 YNFKEQ. Trimming removed 3 bases from V and 5 bases from J; junction bases left unmatched: 8. The CDR3 sequence is 16 residues long. The CDR3 loop is CASSQSAGTGYQPQHF. The CDR3 DNA follows: TGTGCCAGCAGCCAGTCGGCCGGGACAGGGTATCAGCCCCAGCATTTT.

This clone occurred a few times. Here the CDR3 DNA reads TGTGCCAGCAGTCGTAGCGGGGGCAATCAGCCCCAGCATTTT. It encodes CASSRSGGNQPQHF. The chain combines TRBV3-1 (or the pseudogene TRBV3-2) with TRBJ1-5; unclear D gene. V shed 6 bases and J shed 2 bases, with 11 bases lying between them. There are 14 residues in the CDR3. Germline loops: CDR1 LGHDT, CDR2 YNNKEL (reference sequence).

CDR3 amino acids: CAISVAGPDTQYF. Written as DNA, the CDR3 is TGTGCCATCAGTGTGGCAGGGCCAGATACGCAGTATTTT. The chain links TRBV10-3 to TRBJ2-3, with D perhaps matching TRBD1 (5 bases). The CDR3 spans 13 residues. V lost 4 bases to trimming and J lost 4 bases, with 9 bases between them. Germline assignment: CDR1 ENHRY and CDR2 SYGVKD.

Only one count was recorded for this clone. The chain carries TRBV9 and TRBJ1-4; 7 positions agree with TRBD1. This CDR3 spans 16 amino acids. The V and J ends lost 4 bases and 7 bases, in that order; junction bases with no gene match: 13. Germline V lookup: CDR1 SGDLS, CDR2 YYNGEE. The CDR3 here is CASSPDTGAGSEKLFF. The CDR3 DNA follows: TGTGCCAGCAGCCCCGACACAGGGGCAGGGAGTGAAAAACTGTTTTTT.

The sample holds one count of this clone. V and J are TRBV11-2 and TRBJ1-2; D is undetermined. Per the germline V gene, CDR1 is SGHAT and CDR2 is FQNNGV. The length of the CDR3 is 13 residues. V lost 0 bases and J 4 bases, leaving 6 bases between the germline ends. The CDR3 here is CASSLDPGYGYTF. The CDR3 region has the DNA TGTGCCAGCAGCTTAGACCCAGGCTATGGCTACACCTTC.

This chain joins TRBV23-1 and TRBJ1-5, with D uncertain. TRBV23-1 is sorted into the ORF group, with uncertain function. The CDR3 totals 12 residues. The V gene lost 6 bases and the J gene lost 7 bases, with 10 bases spanning the gap. CDR3 coding DNA: TGCGCCAGCAGCCAAGGAGCGCAGCCCCAGCATTTT. Translated: CASSQGAQPQHF.

The chain joins TRBV18 to TRBJ2-6; tentatively, D is TRBD2 (5 bases). V lost 5 bases and J lost 3, with 8 bases in between. The CDR3 length is 14 residues. Germline CDR1 is KGHSH and CDR2 is LQKENI. CDR3 nucleotide sequence: TGTGCCAGCTCAGTAGGGAGTGGGGCCAACGTCCTGACTTTC. Its translation: CASSVGSGANVLTF. Complete variable domain (other parts from reference TRBV18 and TRBJ2-6): NAGVMQNPRHLVRRRGQEARLRCSPMKGHSHVYWYRQLPEEGLKFMVYLQKENIIDESGMPKERFSAEFPKEGPSILRIQQVVRGDSAAYFCASSVGSGANVLTFGAGSRLTVL.

This clone has more than one count but fewer than ten. The chain links TRBV2 to TRBJ2-7; weak D call: TRBD1 (5 bases). The CDR3 loop spans 14 amino acids. Germline assignment: CDR1 SNHLY and CDR2 FYNNEI. V lost 8 bases and J lost 3, with 17 bases in between. The CDR3 region has the DNA TGTGCCAGCGGAAGAGAGACAGTACGCTACGAGCAGTACTTC. This sequence encodes CASGRETVRYEQYF.

This clone was counted a single time. V and J are TRBV7-9 and TRBJ1-6; no firm D call. From germline, CDR1 is SEHNR and CDR2 FQNEAQ (reference sequence). V gave up 3 bases and J gave up 6 bases, with 9 bases separating them. The CDR3 is 14 amino acids. This chain's CDR3 is CASSFDIVNSPLHF. CDR3 nucleotide sequence: TGTGCCAGCAGCTTCGACATAGTTAATTCACCCCTCCACTTT. Supplemented by reference TRBV7-9 and TRBJ1-6, the full variable domain reads DTGVSQNPRHKITKRGQNVTFRCDPISEHNRLYWYRQTLGQGPEFLTYFQNEAQLEKSRLLSDRFSAERPKGSFSTLEIQRTEQGDSAMYLCASSFDIVNSPLHFGNGTRLTVT.

V and J are TRBV5-1 and TRBJ1-2; tentatively, D is TRBD1 (6 bases). V dropped 4 bases and J dropped 8 bases, with 12 bases sitting between them. This CDR3 comprises 12 residues. CDR1 and CDR2 (germline): SGHRS, YFSETQ. In DNA form, the CDR3 reads TGCGCCAGCAGCCTAGGGGGTGAGGGCTACACCTTC. Translation gives CASSLGGEGYTF.

The V call is TRBV6-5, the J call TRBJ1-2; D gene unclear. The CDR3 totals 13 residues. V gave up 0 bases and J gave up 10 bases, with 12 bases separating them. CDR1 is MNHEY, CDR2 SVGAGI, per germline. Written as DNA, the CDR3 is TGTGCCAGCAGTTACTCGTTAGAGGCGTTCTACACCTTC. Translating it yields CASSYSLEAFYTF.

This chain links TRBV7-2 with TRBJ1-2, with D perhaps matching TRBD1 (5 bases). The V end was cut by 2 bases, the J end by 7 bases, with 23 bases between. Germline V lookup: CDR1 SGHTA, CDR2 FQGNSA. The CDR3 is 17 amino acids. Here the CDR3 DNA reads TGTGCCAGCAGCTTACTACCTTGGGGCGGGGATGCAAGTGGCTACACCTTC. Amino acids: CASSLLPWGGDASGYTF. The entire variable domain, with the rest obtained from reference TRBV7-2 and TRBJ1-2, is as follows: GAGVSQSPSNKVTEKGKDVELRCDPISGHTALYWYRQSLGQGLEFLIYFQGNSAPDKSGLPSDRFSAERTGGSVSTLTIQRTQQEDSAVYLCASSLLPWGGDASGYTFGSGTRLTVV.

The rearrangement joins TRBV6-6 to TRBJ2-1, with TRBD1 identical over 8 bases. The V segment lost 5 bases and the J segment 8 bases; nucleotides outside the gene matches: 14. The CDR3 runs to 16 residues. In germline, CDR1 is MNHNY, CDR2 SVGAGI (reference sequence). The CDR3: CASSARADRVTDEQFF. The CDR3 bases are TGTGCCAGCAGTGCCCGGGCGGACAGGGTGACCGATGAGCAGTTCTTC.

This clone has only one observation. This sequence joins TRBV2 and TRBJ1-1, with D tentatively TRBD1 (5 bases). Trimming stripped 6 bases from V and 10 bases from J, with 12 bases between. Looked up from germline, CDR1 is SNHLY and CDR2 is FYNNEI. The CDR3 extends over 11 amino acids. CDR3 sequence reads: CASSQGGGAFF. For the CDR3, the DNA is TGTGCCAGCAGCCAGGGTGGCGGAGCTTTCTTT.

The rearrangement links TRBV2 to TRBJ2-7, with D maybe TRBD2 (6 bases). The CDR3 is 15 amino acids. V lost 7 bases and J 3 bases, leaving 19 bases between the germline ends. Germline CDR1 and CDR2: SNHLY and FYNNEI. This CDR3 reads CASILAPSEGYEQYF. The CDR3 DNA reads as TGTGCCAGCATACTAGCCCCGTCAGAAGGCTACGAGCAGTACTTC.

J is TRBJ1-2 and V is TRBV2; D is ambiguous. V was shortened by 3 bases and J by 5 bases, with 10 bases between the two germline ends. Per the germline V gene, CDR1 is SNHLY and CDR2 is FYNNEI. This CDR3 has 13 amino acids. This CDR3 is CASSEAGKYGYTF. The DNA of the CDR3 is TGTGCCAGCAGTGAGGCAGGCAAATATGGCTACACCTTC. Looking up the rest from reference TRBV2 and TRBJ1-2 gives the full variable domain: EPEVTQTPSHQVTQMGQEVILRCVPISNHLYFYWYRQILGQKVEFLVSFYNNEISEKSEIFDDQFSVERPDGSNFTLKIRSTKLEDSAMYFCASSEAGKYGYTFGSGTRLTVV.

V is TRBV7-8 and J is TRBJ1-4, with TRBD1 matching over 7 bases. J lost 8 bases, V lost 7 bases, and 10 bases had no gene match. From germline, CDR1 is SGHVS and CDR2 FQNEAQ. The CDR3 is 14 residues long. The CDR3 coding sequence is TGTGCCAGCACCACAGACAGGGAGAACGAAAAACTGTTTTTT. Translated: CASTTDRENEKLFF. Supplemented by reference TRBV7-8 and TRBJ1-4, the full variable domain reads GAGVSQSPRYKVAKRGQDVALRCDPISGHVSLFWYQQALGQGPEFLTYFQNEAQLDKSGLPSDRFFAERPEGSVSTLKIQRTQQEDSAVYLCASTTDRENEKLFFGSGTQLSVL.

This chain links TRBV6-2 or TRBV6-3 with TRBJ1-2, with D unresolved. Trimming stripped 4 bases from V and 6 bases from J, with 12 bases between. CDR3 length: 13 residues. CDR1 MNHEY and CDR2 SVGEGT come from the germline V gene. CDR3 residues: CASSSPKENGYTF. CDR3 nucleotide sequence: TGTGCCAGCAGTTCCCCGAAAGAGAATGGCTACACCTTC.

The chain has TRBV18 and TRBJ1-2, with 9 positions matching TRBD1. Germline CDR1 KGHSH, CDR2 LQKENI. The length of the CDR3 is 13 residues. The V segment lost 5 bases and the J segment 6 bases; nucleotides outside the gene matches: 4. CDR3 coding DNA: TGTGCCAGCTCAGCACAGGGGGCGGATGGCTACACCTTC. Residues: CASSAQGADGYTF. The full variable domain, completed using reference TRBV18 and TRBJ1-2, is NAGVMQNPRHLVRRRGQEARLRCSPMKGHSHVYWYRQLPEEGLKFMVYLQKENIIDESGMPKERFSAEFPKEGPSILRIQQVVRGDSAAYFCASSAQGADGYTFGSGTRLTVV.

The chain carries TRBV10-2 and TRBJ1-1; TRBD1 matches at 7 bases. The V and J ends lost 5 bases and 1 base, in that order; junction bases with no gene match: 13. Germline V gene lookup returns CDR1 WSHSY and CDR2 SAAADI. CDR3 length: 17 amino acids. In nucleotides, the CDR3 is TGCGCCAGCAGTCCACCCCAATGGGACAGAGAGAACACTGAAGCTTTCTTT. Amino acid sequence: CASSPPQWDRENTEAFF.

The chain employs TRBV2 and TRBJ2-5; 13 nucleotides match TRBD2. V dropped 6 bases and J dropped 2; count of bases not matched to a gene: 6. Germline V lookup: CDR1 SNHLY, CDR2 FYNNEI. This CDR3 region has 16 residues. CDR3 in DNA: TGTGCCAGCAGGGTTGGGACTAGCGGGGTACAAGAGACCCAGTACTTC. As protein: CASRVGTSGVQETQYF.

The chain is built from TRBV24-1 and TRBJ2-7; D not certain. The V gene's germline CDR1 is KGHDR and CDR2 SFDVKD. This CDR3 contains 12 residues. The V gene lost 6 bases and the J gene lost 3 bases, with 8 bases spanning the gap. The CDR3 nucleotides are TGTGCCACCAGTCGAAATAGCTACGAGCAGTACTTC. This encodes CATSRNSYEQYF.

The chain uses TRBV7-3 and TRBJ2-1; TRBD1 might be the D (5 bases). V lost 4 bases, J lost 10 bases, and 11 bases lay in between. The length of the CDR3 is 12 residues. Germline lookup yields CDR1 SGHTA and CDR2 FQGTGA. The CDR3 DNA is TGTGCCAGCAGCTCACCCACAGGAGAGCAGTTCTTC. Translating gives CASSSPTGEQFF.

The CDR3 DNA follows: TGCGCCAGCAGCCAAGACCCTCGGGAACTATACTACGAGCAGTACTTC. Translating it yields CASSQDPRELYYEQYF. This chain connects TRBV4-1 to TRBJ2-7; a weak D match, TRBD2 (5 bases). CDR1 is MGHRA and CDR2 is YSYEKL in the germline V gene. The CDR3 runs 16 residues. V lost 0 bases to trimming and J lost 3 bases, with 15 bases between them.

V is TRBV9 and J is TRBJ1-6; 9 bases agree with TRBD1. Germline V gene sequence: CDR1 SGDLS, CDR2 YYNGEE. Trimming took 5 bases from V and 7 from J; bases not matched to a gene: 4. The CDR3 covers 14 residues. Here the CDR3 reads CASSGQGRNSPLHF. DNA of the CDR3: TGTGCCAGCAGTGGACAGGGGCGAAATTCACCCCTCCACTTT.

V usage is TRBV20-1 and J usage is TRBJ2-1; 10 nucleotides align to TRBD2. The CDR3 is 17 residues long. The germline gives CDR1 DFQATT, CDR2 SNEGSKA (reference sequence). Trimming at V came to 3 bases and at J to 7 bases, leaving 15 bases not matched to a gene. The CDR3 DNA reads as TGCAGTGCTAGTTGGCCGCGGACAGCGGGGGGGATGAATGAGCAGTTCTTC. Translation: CSASWPRTAGGMNEQFF.

This sequence joins TRBV2 and TRBJ2-7; 7 bases fit TRBD1. J lost 6 bases, V lost 4 bases, and 15 bases had no gene match. Germline loops: CDR1 SNHLY, CDR2 FYNNEI. The CDR3 extends over 16 amino acids. CDR3 protein: CASSVEGGKLSGEQYF. The CDR3 nucleotides are TGTGCCAGCAGTGTGGAAGGGGGCAAGTTATCGGGCGAGCAGTACTTC.